This T cell receptor (beta chain) appears in the sequencing data of a study of T cells generated in artificial thymic organoids (dated by TCRdb to the late 2010s). About the investigation overall: The study compared TCR alpha and beta CDR3 repertoires of CD8 single positive T cells derived from in vitro artificial thymic organoids with the repertoires of thymic and peripheral blood naive CD8 T cells. The repertoire sequencing data shown were described as representative of three independent experiments. Study-wide conclusions, independent of this receptor: Organoid-derived CD8 single positive T cells showed physiological TCR clonotype diversity comparable to thymic and blood naive CD8 T cells. No skewed Valpha or Vbeta usage was observed in organoid-derived T cells, a finding that argues against dominance of unconventional lineages or clonal expansions.

To build artificial thymic organoids, human HSPCs were aggregated with MS5 murine stromal cells transduced with human DLL1, and the aggregates were cultured at an air-liquid interface. The cells used to seed the organoids were FACS-purified CD34+CD3- hematopoietic stem and progenitor cells from which residual T cells had been depleted. Serum-free RB27 medium, consisting of RPMI 1640 supplemented with B27, FLT3L, IL-7 and ascorbic acid, was used for organoid culture. Before RNA extraction, CD3+TCRalphabeta+CD8 single positive T cells from organoids and thymus were sorted by FACS. For each sample, total RNA was purified from approximately 40,000 to 200,000 sorted cells using the RNeasy Micro kit, and RNA quality was assessed on an Agilent RNA 6000 Nano chip. Spanning cysteine to phenylalanine, the CDR3 consists of 17 amino acids. Solely the CDR3 DNA is kept, with 51 bases framed from the first base. Via the germline V gene (reference sequence), CDR1 is LNHDA and CDR2 SQIVND. V is pared back by 3 bases and J by 7 bases, with 19 bases lying between the germline termini.

TCRalpha and TCRbeta libraries were amplified separately by semi-nested PCR with Advantage 2 and reverse primers in the TRAC or TRBC constant regions. Between 3.5 and 500 ng of total RNA was used as input for first-strand cDNA synthesis. TCR cDNA libraries were generated by 5'-RACE using the SMARTer PCR cDNA Synthesis kit, with a poly-dT primer for first-strand synthesis. Semi-nested constant-region reverse primers carried 5-nucleotide sample-specific barcodes, and products were cleaned with the Zymo DNA Clean and Concentrator-5 kit. Pools of up to ten barcoded samples were ligated to Illumina adaptors and sequenced on an Illumina MiSeq as 2 x 150 bp paired-end reads. From the authors' description of their analysis: Demultiplexed reads were aligned using BLAT against a custom library containing all human TRAV, TRAJ, TRBV, TRBD and TRBJ combinations from IMGT. The best BLAT hits were picked using pslCDnaFilter (-maxAligns=1, -ignoreIntrons), and custom Perl scripts were used to calculate clonotype frequencies. Through fastp at Q25 and MiXCR, TCRdb rebuilt clones from the public reads, retaining in-frame beta chains. Entries are consolidated by CDR3 protein sequence, retaining the most common genes and DNA. The V and J calls and clone size are TCRdb's, not the authors'. The table for this sample lists approximately 7,700 distinct CDR3 sequences; 20% to 30% of them were counted only once. The top ten clones comprise 3.2% of the sample.

As concerns this clonotype: Its antigen is not yet known. Qualities for individual bases were not recorded, and no much larger clone is one base off.

This receptor chain uses TRBV19 and TRBJ1-6; the best D guess is TRBD1, with 5 bases matching. What was sequenced was naive CD8+ T cells grown in artificial thymic organoids from cord blood stem and progenitor cells. The sample's cell subset or site label, decoded: CD3+TCRalphabeta+CD8SP T cells; for blood, CD45RO-CCR7+ naive CD8+ T cells. This clonotype was obtained from a human donor who gave cord blood stem cells for thymic organoid culture, a cardiac surgery patient who gave postnatal thymus, or a blood donor (not recorded which). At the DNA level, the sequence is TGTGCCAGTAGTATCGAACCCCTCGGAGGGGTGAATTCACCCCTCCACTTT. This codes for CASSIEPLGGVNSPLHF.